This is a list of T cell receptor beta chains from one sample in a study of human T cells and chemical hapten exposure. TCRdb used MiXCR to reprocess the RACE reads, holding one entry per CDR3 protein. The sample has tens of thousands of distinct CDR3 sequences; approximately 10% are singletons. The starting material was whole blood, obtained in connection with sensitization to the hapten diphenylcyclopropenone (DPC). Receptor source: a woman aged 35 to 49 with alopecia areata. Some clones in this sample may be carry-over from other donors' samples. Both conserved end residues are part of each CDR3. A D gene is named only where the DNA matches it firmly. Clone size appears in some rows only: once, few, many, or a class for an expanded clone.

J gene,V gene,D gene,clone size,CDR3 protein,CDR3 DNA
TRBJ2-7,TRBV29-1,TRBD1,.,CSAATGGDEQYF,TGCAGCGCAGCGACAGGGGGCGACGAGCAGTACTTC
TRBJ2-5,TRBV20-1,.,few,CSAGPVGSMLETQYF,TGCAGTGCAGGCCCAGTTGGCTCAATGCTAGAGACCCAGTACTTC
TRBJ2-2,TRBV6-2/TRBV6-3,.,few,CASGGLSEVTGELFF,TGTGCCAGCGGTGGACTATCGGAGGTCACCGGGGAGCTGTTTTTT
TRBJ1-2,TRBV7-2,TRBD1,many,CASSPTTGGRGYTF,TGTGCCAGCAGCCCAACGACAGGGGGCCGTGGCTACACCTTC
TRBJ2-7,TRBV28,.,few,CASRGEYEQYF,TGTGCCAGCAGGGGGGAGTACGAGCAGTACTTC
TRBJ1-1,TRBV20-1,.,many,CSASVGSTEAFF,TGCAGTGCTAGTGTGGGAAGCACTGAAGCTTTCTTT
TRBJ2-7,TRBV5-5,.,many,CASSLVLGRYEQYF,TGTGCCAGCAGCTTGGTTCTGGGTAGGTACGAGCAGTACTTC
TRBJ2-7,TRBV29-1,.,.,CSVWPGLGEQYF,TGCAGCGTTTGGCCAGGGCTGGGCGAGCAGTACTTC
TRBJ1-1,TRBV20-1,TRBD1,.,CSALPGQANTEAFF,TGCAGTGCTCTTCCCGGACAGGCGAACACTGAAGCTTTCTTT
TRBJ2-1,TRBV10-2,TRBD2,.,CASCPLAGGVEQFF,TGCGCCAGCTGTCCCCTAGCGGGAGGGGTTGAGCAGTTCTTC
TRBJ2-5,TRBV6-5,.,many,CASSYLETQYF,TGTGCCAGCAGTTATTTGGAGACCCAGTACTTC
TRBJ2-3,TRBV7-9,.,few,CASSFGQAQDSDTQYF,TGTGCCAGCAGCTTCGGCCAGGCCCAAGATTCAGATACGCAGTATTTT
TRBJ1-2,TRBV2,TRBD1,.,CASSFRDRGTGYGYTF,TGTGCCAGCAGCTTCCGGGACAGGGGAACTGGCTATGGCTACACCTTC
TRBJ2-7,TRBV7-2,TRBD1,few,CASSLEAGGDFEQYF,TGTGCCAGCAGCTTAGAGGCAGGGGGCGATTTCGAGCAGTACTTC
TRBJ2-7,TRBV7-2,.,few,CASSLSRGSATYEQYF,TGTGCCAGCAGCTTATCCCGCGGATCAGCTACCTACGAGCAGTACTTC
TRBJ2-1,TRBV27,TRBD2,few,CASTTSGTRLSGEQFF,TGTGCCAGCACCACCTCCGGGACTAGGCTCAGCGGTGAGCAGTTCTTC
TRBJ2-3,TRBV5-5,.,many,CASSSGGTGGTDTQYF,TGTGCCAGCAGCTCCGGGGGCACGGGGGGCACAGATACGCAGTATTTT
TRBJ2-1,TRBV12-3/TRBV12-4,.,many,CASSFWGISYNEQFF,TGTGCCAGCAGTTTTTGGGGGATCTCCTACAATGAGCAGTTCTTC
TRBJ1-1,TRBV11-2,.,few,CASSESGWAEAFF,TGTGCCAGCAGCGAATCAGGGTGGGCTGAAGCTTTCTTT
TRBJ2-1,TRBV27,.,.,CASRLDSGVYNEQFF,TGTGCCAGCAGACTAGACTCAGGGGTCTACAATGAGCAGTTCTTC
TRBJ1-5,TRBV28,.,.,CASRTRGDQPQHF,TGTGCCAGCAGGACCCGAGGAGATCAGCCCCAGCATTTT
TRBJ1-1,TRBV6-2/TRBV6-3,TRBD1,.,CASNDRGPGTEAFF,TGTGCCAGCAACGACAGGGGGCCGGGCACTGAAGCTTTCTTT
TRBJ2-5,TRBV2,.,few,CASSEAMGGVETQYF,TGTGCCAGCAGTGAAGCGATGGGGGGTGTGGAGACCCAGTACTTC
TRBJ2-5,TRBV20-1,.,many,CSARDRLGKETQYF,TGCAGTGCTAGAGATCGGCTAGGGAAAGAGACCCAGTACTTC
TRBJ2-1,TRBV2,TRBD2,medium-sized,CASSERLAGRYNEQFF,TGTGCCAGCAGTGAACGACTAGCGGGACGCTACAATGAGCAGTTCTTC
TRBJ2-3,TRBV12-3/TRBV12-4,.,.,CASSFPRSDTQYF,TGTGCCAGCAGTTTCCCAAGGTCAGATACGCAGTATTTT
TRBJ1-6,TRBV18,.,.,CASSPGNNSPLHF,TGTGCCAGCTCACCAGGGAATAATTCACCCCTCCACTTT
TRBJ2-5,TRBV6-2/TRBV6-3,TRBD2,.,CASSRDGRQETQYF,TGTGCCAGCAGCCGAGACGGGAGGCAAGAGACCCAGTACTTC
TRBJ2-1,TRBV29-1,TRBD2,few,CSVLRGFNEQFF,TGCAGCGTCCTGCGGGGGTTCAATGAGCAGTTCTTC
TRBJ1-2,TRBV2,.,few,CASSEAVDSSHAYGYTF,TGTGCCAGCAGTGAAGCGGTGGACAGTTCCCACGCATATGGCTACACCTTC
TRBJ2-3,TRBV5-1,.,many,CASSLVGSSTDTQYF,TGCGCCAGCAGCTTGGTGGGATCTAGCACAGATACGCAGTATTTT
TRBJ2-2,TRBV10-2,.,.,CASSESTFGAATGELFF,TGCGCCAGCAGTGAGTCGACCTTCGGGGCGGCCACTGGGGAGCTGTTTTTT
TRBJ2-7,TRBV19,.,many,CASSIHSGRTYEQYF,TGTGCCAGTAGTATACACTCAGGACGGACCTACGAGCAGTACTTC
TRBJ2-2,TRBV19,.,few,CATGAGGNTGELFF,TGTGCCACTGGGGCGGGCGGTAACACCGGGGAGCTGTTTTTT
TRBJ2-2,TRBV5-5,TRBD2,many,CASSFRLAGGQNTGELFF,TGTGCCAGCAGCTTCCGACTAGCGGGAGGCCAGAACACCGGGGAGCTGTTTTTT
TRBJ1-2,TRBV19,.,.,CASSMTGYYGYTF,TGTGCCAGTAGTATGACAGGTTACTATGGCTACACCTTC
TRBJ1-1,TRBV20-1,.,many,CSVSQPNTEAFF,TGCAGTGTTTCCCAGCCGAACACTGAAGCTTTCTTT
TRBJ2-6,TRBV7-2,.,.,CASRPGANVLTF,TGTGCCAGCCGTCCTGGGGCCAACGTCCTGACTTTC
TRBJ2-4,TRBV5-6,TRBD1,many,CASSLEGTGVRNIQYF,TGTGCCAGCAGCTTGGAGGGGACAGGGGTACGAAACATTCAGTACTTC
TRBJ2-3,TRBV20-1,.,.,CSATQRGTGTDTQYF,TGCAGTGCTACCCAAAGAGGCACAGGCACAGATACGCAGTATTTT
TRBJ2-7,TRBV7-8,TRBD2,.,CASSWQTSGATSYEQYF,TGTGCCAGCAGCTGGCAGACTAGCGGGGCGACCTCCTACGAGCAGTACTTC
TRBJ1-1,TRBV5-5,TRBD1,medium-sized,CASSHGQGLNTEAFF,TGTGCCAGCAGCCACGGACAGGGCCTGAACACTGAAGCTTTCTTT
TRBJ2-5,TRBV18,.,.,CASSPARVQETQYF,TGTGCCAGCTCACCGGCCCGTGTCCAAGAGACCCAGTACTTC
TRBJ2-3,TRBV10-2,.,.,CASSEKGTRTDTQYF,TGCGCCAGCAGTGAGAAGGGGACTCGCACAGATACGCAGTATTTT
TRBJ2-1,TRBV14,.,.,CASSQDNEQFF,TGTGCCAGCAGCCAAGACAATGAGCAGTTCTTC
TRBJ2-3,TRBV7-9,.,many,CASSLQPGARSDTQYF,TGTGCCAGCAGCTTACAGCCGGGGGCCAGGTCAGATACGCAGTATTTT
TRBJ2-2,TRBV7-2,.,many,CASSFLNTGELFF,TGTGCCAGCAGCTTCCTCAACACCGGGGAGCTGTTTTTT
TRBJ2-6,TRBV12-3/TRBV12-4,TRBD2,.,CASRALGEGTTGANVLTF,TGTGCCAGCAGAGCCCTTGGGGAGGGAACTACTGGGGCCAACGTCCTGACTTTC
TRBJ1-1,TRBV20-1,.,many,CSARGPATEAFF,TGCAGTGCTAGGGGGCCTGCCACTGAAGCTTTCTTT
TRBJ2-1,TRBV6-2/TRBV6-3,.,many,CASSPRLDVNEQFF,TGTGCCAGCAGTCCGCGACTAGATGTGAATGAGCAGTTCTTC
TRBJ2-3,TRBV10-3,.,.,CAISDSTSTDTQYF,TGTGCCATCAGTGACAGTACTAGCACAGATACGCAGTATTTT
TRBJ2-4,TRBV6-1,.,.,CAGSRSGLAKNIQYF,TGTGCCGGTTCTCGCAGTGGCCTAGCCAAAAACATTCAGTACTTC